This T cell receptor beta chain appears in the sequencing data of a study of Ad26.COV2.S vaccination and SARS-CoV-2 variants. Broader study findings: Compared with placebo recipients, vaccine recipients had higher spike-specific TCR breadth. Measures of TCR breadth and depth may have fallen short of total T cell responses. Comparable non-spike TCR breadth was observed in vaccine and placebo recipients.

This CDR3 is 13 amino acids long. CDR1 and CDR2 (germline): GTSNPN, SVGIG (reference sequence). Trimming shortened V by 0 bases and J by 3 bases, and 5 bases separated the two germline ends. Treatment described: about 20 received Ad26.COV2.S at low or high dose, single or two shots; about 5 received placebo; per-sample allocation not given. Day 63 following the first vaccine or placebo injection was when the samples were taken. It was an adult aged 18-55 years in Boston who was the donor. Generated by immunoSEQ multiplex PCR, the TCRdb table keeps only in-frame clones and is missing some. Found here are under 600,000 clones, about 89% of them singletons; the top ten hold under 2%. As for this clone: Its antigen is as yet unknown.

Here the sequenced sample was peripheral blood, taken in a trial of Ad26.COV2.S vaccine versus placebo. The chain employs TRBV30 and TRBJ1-4; D not certain. This sequence originates from a person between 18 and 59 years old who received the Ad26.COV2.S COVID-19 vaccine or a placebo. CDR3 DNA: TGTGCCTGGAGTGTCGGCCCTAATGAAAAACTGTTTTTT. The encoded protein is CAWSVGPNEKLFF.